These T cell receptor beta chains were read from a single sample in a study of OX40 agonist ivuxolimab in advanced cancers. Clones were read by immunoSEQ multiplex PCR, and TCRdb kept only the in-frame ones, dropping some. The table records about 110,000 clones, just over 90% of them present only once. Sequenced here: CD4+ or CD8+ T cells sorted from blood, sampled in a trial of the OX40 agonist ivuxolimab. All receptors come from an adult with an advanced solid tumor such as melanoma, head and neck, liver or kidney cancer. The CDR3 runs from the conserved cysteine through the conserved F or W. The order of the fields is clone size, J gene, CDR3 length, V gene, D gene, CDR3 protein, CDR3 DNA. The D gene is left open where the match is weak. The listing skips clone size in some rows; elsewhere it reads once, few, many or a size class.

abundance: once; j_gene: TRBJ2-7; len: 14; v_gene: TRBV5-8; d_gene: TRBD1; CDR3aa: CASSSRDRRDEQYF; CDR3nt: TGTGCCAGCAGCTCCCGGGACAGGCGCGACGAGCAGTACTTC
abundance: NA; j_gene: TRBJ2-1; len: 12; v_gene: TRBV7-6; d_gene: NA; CDR3aa: CASSRLGNEQFF; CDR3nt: TGTGCCAGCAGCCGACTCGGCAATGAGCAGTTCTTC
abundance: NA; j_gene: TRBJ1-2; len: 16; v_gene: TRBV7-2; d_gene: TRBD1; CDR3aa: CASSPHSGTGGYGYTF; CDR3nt: TGTGCCAGCAGCCCGCACTCCGGGACAGGGGGGTATGGCTACACCTTC
abundance: NA; j_gene: TRBJ2-4; len: 15; v_gene: TRBV7-2; d_gene: TRBD1; CDR3aa: CASSLVRTGRRIQYF; CDR3nt: TGTGCCAGCAGCTTAGTGAGGACAGGGAGGCGCATTCAGTACTTC
abundance: NA; j_gene: TRBJ2-7; len: 14; v_gene: TRBV7-2; d_gene: TRBD1; CDR3aa: CASSPRQGNYEQYF; CDR3nt: TGTGCCAGCAGCCCTCGACAGGGAAACTACGAGCAGTACTTC
abundance: NA; j_gene: TRBJ2-3; len: 12; v_gene: TRBV29-1; d_gene: NA; CDR3aa: CSVVGSVDTQYF; CDR3nt: TGCAGCGTTGTTGGATCGGTCGATACGCAGTATTTT
abundance: NA; j_gene: TRBJ2-7; len: 16; v_gene: TRBV7-9; d_gene: NA; CDR3aa: CASSPPGTAISYEQYF; CDR3nt: TGTGCCAGCAGCCCCCCGGGGACCGCTATCTCCTACGAGCAGTACTTC
abundance: NA; j_gene: TRBJ2-7; len: 13; v_gene: TRBV6-6; d_gene: TRBD2; CDR3aa: CASGPGGPYEQYF; CDR3nt: TGTGCCAGCGGCCCGGGGGGACCCTACGAGCAGTACTTC
abundance: NA; j_gene: TRBJ2-1; len: 15; v_gene: TRBV6-6; d_gene: TRBD2; CDR3aa: CASNPAGGLDNEQFF; CDR3nt: TGTGCCAGCAATCCAGCGGGGGGCCTCGACAATGAGCAGTTCTTC
abundance: NA; j_gene: TRBJ2-6; len: 17; v_gene: TRBV18; d_gene: TRBD1; CDR3aa: CASSRTGGFSGANVLTF; CDR3nt: TGTGCCAGCTCCCGGACAGGGGGATTCTCTGGGGCCAACGTCCTGACTTTC
abundance: NA; j_gene: TRBJ2-2; len: 14; v_gene: TRBV6-1; d_gene: TRBD1; CDR3aa: CASRTGGDTGELFF; CDR3nt: TGTGCCAGCAGGACAGGGGGGGACACCGGGGAGCTGTTTTTT
abundance: NA; j_gene: TRBJ1-4; len: 15; v_gene: TRBV5-1; d_gene: NA; CDR3aa: CASSPTGSTNEKLFF; CDR3nt: TGCGCCAGCAGCCCGACAGGCTCAACTAATGAAAAACTGTTTTTT
abundance: NA; j_gene: TRBJ2-7; len: 14; v_gene: TRBV18; d_gene: NA; CDR3aa: CASSQRDKSNEQYF; CDR3nt: TGTGCCAGCTCACAGCGGGACAAGTCGAACGAGCAGTACTTC
abundance: NA; j_gene: TRBJ1-6; len: 13; v_gene: TRBV19; d_gene: TRBD1; CDR3aa: CASGDRGNSPLHF; CDR3nt: TGTGCCAGCGGAGACAGGGGAAATTCACCCCTCCACTTT
abundance: NA; j_gene: TRBJ2-7; len: 14; v_gene: TRBV28; d_gene: NA; CDR3aa: CASSPGTSNYEQYF; CDR3nt: TGTGCCAGCAGTCCCGGGACAAGTAATTACGAGCAGTACTTC
abundance: NA; j_gene: TRBJ2-5; len: 15; v_gene: TRBV6-1; d_gene: NA; CDR3aa: CASSQQGPPEETQYF; CDR3nt: TGTGCCAGCAGTCAGCAGGGACCCCCAGAGGAGACCCAGTACTTC
abundance: NA; j_gene: TRBJ1-1; len: 13; v_gene: TRBV2; d_gene: NA; CDR3aa: CASLLEWGFEAFF; CDR3nt: TGTGCCAGTCTTTTAGAGTGGGGGTTTGAAGCTTTCTTT
abundance: NA; j_gene: TRBJ1-5; len: 17; v_gene: TRBV28; d_gene: NA; CDR3aa: CASSQLGTAYSNQPQHF; CDR3nt: TGTGCCAGCAGTCAACTAGGGACCGCTTATAGCAATCAGCCCCAGCATTTT
abundance: NA; j_gene: TRBJ2-7; len: 15; v_gene: TRBV7-2; d_gene: NA; CDR3aa: CASSSQGGAAYEQYF; CDR3nt: TGTGCCAGCAGCTCTCAGGGGGGCGCTGCCTACGAGCAGTACTTC